Listed here is a single T cell receptor (beta chain). Its target is not known. The data derive from a study of shared clonotypes between healthy human individuals. Sequenced by immunoSEQ multiplex PCR; TCRdb stores in-frame clones only, minus some. The table lists roughly 2.2 million clones, about 90% of them singletons. Findings of the study overall: Across a handful of donors, naive CD4 shared roughly 5%, naive CD8 around 3.8%, memory CD4 roughly 2.4%, memory CD8 more than 0.35%.

CDR1 SNHLY and CDR2 FYNNEI come from the germline V gene. The CDR3 spans 13 residues. Trimming shortened V by 6 bases and J by 5 bases, and 10 bases separated the two germline ends. The sequence was collected from a man aged 18 to 29 in good health. Some clones in this sample may be carry-over from other donors' samples. This chain joins TRBV2 and TRBJ2-2, with D perhaps matching TRBD2 (5 bases). Sequencing was done on a sample of naive CD4+ T cells from PBMCs. Regarding subset: CD45RA+ positively selected. The CDR3 protein is CASSGVGTGELFF. CDR3 bases: TGTGCCAGCAGCGGGGTGGGGACCGGGGAGCTGTTTTTT.